The 5 T cell receptor beta chains below were found in one sample sequenced in a study of T cells in Graves' hyperthyroidism and ophthalmopathy. Amplification of TCR beta CDR3 regions was performed using RNA transcripts as template. The study used the HTBI primer set for a first-round RT-PCR of the TCR CDR3. TCRdb itself ran the multiplex PCR reads through MiXCR, one entry per CDR3 protein. The sample has fewer than 350,000 distinct CDR3 sequences, less than 15% seen once. Material: blood. The receptors here all came from a woman aged 25 to 45 with Graves' hyperthyroidism that later progressed to Graves' ophthalmopathy.

The J gene is TRBJ2-7, the V gene TRBV9; tentatively, D is TRBD1 (5 bases). Germline assignment: CDR1 SGDLS and CDR2 YYNGEE. This CDR3 contains 14 residues. V was shortened by 0 bases and J by 3 bases, with 10 bases between the two germline ends. CDR3 nucleotides: TGTGCCAGCAGCGTAGGCGGACAAATCTACGAGCAGTACTTC. Translated, it gives CASSVGGQIYEQYF.

This clonotype was counted between two and nine times. The V gene is TRBV19, the J gene TRBJ2-7, with 10 bases that match TRBD2. V lost 4 bases and J lost 2; bases outside the gene matches: 5. There are 15 residues in the CDR3. The germline gives CDR1 LNHDA, CDR2 SQIVND (reference sequence). CDR3 coding DNA: TGTGCCAGTAGTAGGGGACTAGCGTTCCCCTACGAGCAGTACTTC. Residues: CASSRGLAFPYEQYF.

The table lists this clonotype with many counts. The CDR3, as DNA: TGTGCCAGCAGTTTAATCCCAGAGGATGAGCAGTTCTTC. The encoded protein is CASSLIPEDEQFF. The J gene is TRBJ2-1, the V gene TRBV12-3 or TRBV12-4; unclear D gene. The CDR3 is 13 amino acids. The V end was cut by 2 bases, the J end by 8 bases, with 10 bases between.

This clonotype was detected ten times or more. The V gene is TRBV7-9, the J gene TRBJ2-7, with a weak D call TRBD2 (5 bases). The CDR3 is 15 amino acids. With 1 base removed from V and 5 bases from J, the gap between germline ends came to 15 bases. Germline CDR1 and CDR2: SEHNR and FQNEAQ (reference sequence). The CDR3 reads CASSLGGQESHEQYF. CDR3 coding DNA: TGTGCCAGCAGCTTAGGAGGGCAGGAATCTCACGAGCAGTACTTC.

This clonotype was seen only a few times. This chain links TRBV6-1 with TRBJ2-5; 11 bases fit TRBD2. The trim removed 6 bases at V and 5 bases at J, leaving 8 bases unmatched. In germline, CDR1 is MNHNS, CDR2 SASEGT. This CDR3 is built from 15 residues. In DNA form, the CDR3 reads TGTGCCAGCAGGTTCCAACTAGCGGGGGAGGAGACCCAGTACTTC. Translated, it gives CASRFQLAGEETQYF.